The 8 T cell receptor beta chains below were found in one sample sequenced in a study of shared clonotypes between healthy human individuals (dated by TCRdb to 2018 to 2020). Receptor libraries were prepared by the immunoSEQ multiplex PCR assay. TCRdb obtained this table from immuneACCESS and retained in-frame rearrangements with V and J assigned. These tables miss some clones; where compared with another copy, unresolved V genes account for less than half of the shortfall, and the remainder is unexplained. The sample profile shows roughly 1,000,000 clones; around three quarters of them were found once. Of the sample, under 0.65% is held by the ten largest clones. The specimen sequenced was memory CD4+ T cells from PBMCs. Per the publication, the cell subset or site label means: CD45RA-negative fraction. All receptors derive from a man younger than 30 in good health. Some clones in this sample may be carry-over from other donors' samples.

This sequence joins TRBV6-5 and TRBJ2-3, with D perhaps matching TRBD1 (7 bases). V shed 6 bases and J shed 2 bases, with 15 bases lying between them. This CDR3 is built from 15 residues. Germline-derived CDR1 and CDR2 are MNHEY and SVGAGI. The CDR3: CASSSRGVDTDTQYF. Here the CDR3 DNA reads TGTGCCAGCAGCTCCAGGGGGGTGGACACAGATACGCAGTATTTT.

The genes are TRBV7-2 and TRBJ2-1; D perhaps matches TRBD2 (5 bases). V was pared by 0 bases and J by 6 bases, with 9 bases between. Germline CDR1 reads SGHTA; CDR2 reads FQGNSA. This CDR3 region has 14 residues. The DNA for the CDR3 is TGTGCCAGCAGCTTAGCGGGAGATACCAATGAGCAGTTCTTC. It codes for CASSLAGDTNEQFF. Full variable domain (outside the CDR3, taken from reference TRBV7-2 and TRBJ2-1): GAGVSQSPSNKVTEKGKDVELRCDPISGHTALYWYRQSLGQGLEFLIYFQGNSAPDKSGLPSDRFSAERTGGSVSTLTIQRTQQEDSAVYLCASSLAGDTNEQFFGPGTRLTVL.

This chain uses TRBV4-2 with TRBJ2-4; no definite D call. Germline lookup yields CDR1 LGHNA and CDR2 YNFKEQ. This CDR3 has 20 residues. Trimming took off 0 bases at V and 0 bases at J, with 21 bases between the two ends. The CDR3 is CASSQDPAAKGQLAKNIQYF. The DNA for the CDR3 is TGTGCCAGCAGCCAAGACCCGGCAGCGAAAGGCCAACTAGCCAAAAACATTCAGTACTTC.

Comments on this clone: This could be a read error, since a much larger clone is one nucleotide away. In the same sample, other DNA sequences code for this CDR3. V is TRBV28 and J is TRBJ2-7; D is ambiguous. The V end lost 7 bases, the J end lost 0 bases, and 7 bases lay between the germline ends. In germline, CDR1 is MDHEN, CDR2 SYDVKM. CDR3 length: 12 amino acids. In nucleotides, the CDR3 is TGTGCCAGCACGGGCAGCTCCTACGAGCAGTACTTC. This gives the protein CASTGSSYEQYF.

The genes are TRBV9 and TRBJ1-1, with D possibly being TRBD1 (5 bases). Trimming pared 2 bases from V and 1 base from J, leaving 21 bases between. CDR1 SGDLS and CDR2 YYNGEE come from the germline V gene. The CDR3 is 18 amino acids. CDR3 region: CASSVVDSRSGRNTEAFF. DNA for the CDR3: TGTGCCAGCAGCGTTGTTGACTCCCGTTCAGGGCGGAACACTGAAGCTTTCTTT.

In its sample, this clone was seen many times. J is TRBJ2-7 and V is TRBV27; D gene ambiguous. Germline V gives CDR1 MNHEY, CDR2 SMNVEV (reference sequence). V shed 1 base and J shed 2 bases, with 9 bases lying between them. The CDR3 contains 14 residues. This CDR3 is CASSLFKQPYEQYF. In nucleotides, the CDR3 is TGTGCCAGCAGTTTATTCAAACAGCCCTACGAGCAGTACTTC.

This sequence joins TRBV19 and TRBJ2-7; D is possibly TRBD2 (6 bases). The CDR3 consists of 22 residues. The V end lost 1 base, the J end lost 5 bases, and 36 bases lay between the germline ends. Germline values: CDR1 LNHDA, CDR2 SQIVND (reference sequence). CDR3 in amino acids: CASSIGTSRGGISEAVRHEQYF. As DNA, the CDR3 is TGTGCCAGTAGTATAGGAACAAGTCGCGGCGGGATCTCGGAGGCCGTTCGGCACGAGCAGTACTTC. The variable domain in full, completed from reference TRBV19 and TRBJ2-7, reads DGGITQSPKYLFRKEGQNVTLSCEQNLNHDAMYWYRQDPGQGLRLIYYSQIVNDFQKGDIAEGYSVSREKKESFPLTVTSAQKNPTAFYLCASSIGTSRGGISEAVRHEQYFGPGTRLTVT.

The V and J genes are TRBV6-5 and TRBJ2-5, with D unresolved. V was trimmed by 8 bases and J by 5 bases, leaving 15 bases between them. This CDR3 has 13 amino acids. Germline V lookup: CDR1 MNHEY, CDR2 SVGAGI. CDR3 region: CASSPHTLETQYF. As DNA, the CDR3 is TGTGCCAGCTCTCCGCACACGCTTGAGACCCAGTACTTC.